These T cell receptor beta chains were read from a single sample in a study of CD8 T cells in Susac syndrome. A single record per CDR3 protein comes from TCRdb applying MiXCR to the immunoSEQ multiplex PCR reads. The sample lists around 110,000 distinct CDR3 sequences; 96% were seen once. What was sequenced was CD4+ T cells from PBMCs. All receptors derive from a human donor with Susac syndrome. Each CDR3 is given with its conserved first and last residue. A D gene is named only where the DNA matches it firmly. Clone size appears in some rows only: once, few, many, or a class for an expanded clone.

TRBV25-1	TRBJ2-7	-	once	CASSESGGNTFF	TGTGCCAGCAGTGAATCAGGGGGGAATACCTTCTTC
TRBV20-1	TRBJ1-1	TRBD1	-	CSARPGTVTEAFF	TGCAGTGCTAGACCCGGGACAGTCACTGAAGCTTTCTTT
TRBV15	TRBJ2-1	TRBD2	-	CATSRTGAGAFYNEQFF	TGTGCCACCAGCAGAACGGGAGCGGGAGCGTTTTACAATGAGCAGTTCTTC
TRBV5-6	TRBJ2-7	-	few	CASSRRRAREQYF	TGTGCCAGCAGCCGGCGCAGGGCTCGCGAGCAGTACTTC
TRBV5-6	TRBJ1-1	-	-	CASSLAGQTLNTEAFF	TGTGCCAGCAGCTTGGCTGGTCAGACATTGAACACTGAAGCTTTCTTT
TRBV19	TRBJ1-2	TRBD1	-	CASTPGTGTGYGGYTF	TGTGCCAGTACCCCCGGTACCGGGACAGGTTACGGCGGCTACACCTTC
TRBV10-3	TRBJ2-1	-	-	CAISEPRGDSYNEQFF	TGTGCCATCAGTGAGCCCCGGGGAGACTCCTACAATGAGCAGTTCTTC
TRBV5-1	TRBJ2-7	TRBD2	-	CASSSSSGRGYEQYF	TGCGCCAGCAGCTCCTCTAGCGGGAGAGGCTACGAGCAGTACTTC
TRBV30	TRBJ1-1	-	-	CAWSQGRESEAFF	TGTGCCTGGAGCCAAGGCAGGGAGTCTGAAGCTTTCTTT
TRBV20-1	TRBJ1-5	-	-	CSASNRINQPQHF	TGCAGTGCCTCAAACAGGATCAATCAGCCCCAGCATTTT
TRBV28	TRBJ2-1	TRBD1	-	CASSQDRPNNEQFF	TGTGCCAGCAGTCAGGACAGGCCGAACAATGAGCAGTTCTTC
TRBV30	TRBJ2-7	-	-	CAWRETLGVYEQYF	TGTGCCTGGAGGGAAACCTTAGGGGTATACGAGCAGTACTTC
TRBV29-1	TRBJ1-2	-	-	CSTLSQGDGYTF	TGCAGCACACTGTCACAGGGTGATGGCTACACCTTC
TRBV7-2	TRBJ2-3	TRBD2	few	CASSLVGGRAPDTQYF	TGTGCCAGCAGCTTAGTGGGCGGGAGGGCCCCAGATACGCAGTATTTT
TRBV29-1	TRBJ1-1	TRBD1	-	CSVGGQGTEAFF	TGCAGCGTTGGCGGACAGGGCACTGAAGCTTTCTTT
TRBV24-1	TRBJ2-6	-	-	CATSENSGANVLTF	TGTGCCACCAGTGAAAACTCTGGGGCCAACGTCCTGACTTTC
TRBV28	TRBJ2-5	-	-	CASSLLWDQYF	TGTGCCAGCAGTTTATTATGGGACCAGTACTTC
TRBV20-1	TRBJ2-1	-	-	CSARDLSPYNEQFF	TGCAGTGCTAGAGATCTAAGCCCCTACAATGAGCAGTTCTTC
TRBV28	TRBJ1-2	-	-	CASTSAVVGYTF	TGTGCCAGTACCTCGGCCGTTGTGGGCTACACCTTC
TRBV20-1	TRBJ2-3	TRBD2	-	CTAGAADTQYF	TGCACCGCGGGAGCGGCAGATACGCAGTATTTT
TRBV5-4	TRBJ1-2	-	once	CASSSDAGLYGYTF	TGTGCCAGCAGCTCAGACGCGGGGCTCTATGGCTACACCTTC
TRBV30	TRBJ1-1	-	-	CAWSAEYTEAFF	TGTGCCTGGAGCGCTGAGTACACTGAAGCTTTCTTT
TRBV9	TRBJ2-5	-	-	CASSVGSRVLETQYF	TGTGCCAGCAGCGTGGGGAGCAGGGTGCTCGAGACCCAGTACTTC
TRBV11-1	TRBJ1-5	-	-	CASSHGGNQPQHF	TGTGCCAGCAGCCATGGGGGAAATCAGCCCCAGCATTTT
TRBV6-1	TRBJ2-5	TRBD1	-	CASSPIRDRGGETQYF	TGTGCCAGCAGTCCGATCAGAGACAGGGGTGGGGAGACCCAGTACTTC
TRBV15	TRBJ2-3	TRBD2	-	CATSKGTSGRADTQYF	TGTGCCACCAGCAAAGGGACTAGCGGGAGAGCAGATACGCAGTATTTT
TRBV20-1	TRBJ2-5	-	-	CSALSTVQKAQYF	TGCAGTGCCTTATCGACGGTTCAAAAGGCCCAGTACTTC
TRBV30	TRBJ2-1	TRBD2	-	CAWSWGTSGYNEQFF	TGTGCCTGGAGCTGGGGGACTAGCGGATACAATGAGCAGTTCTTC
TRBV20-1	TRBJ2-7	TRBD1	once	CSALGTAYEQYF	TGCAGTGCTCTTGGGACAGCCTACGAGCAGTACTTC
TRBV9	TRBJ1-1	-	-	CASSVARGTEAFF	TGTGCCAGCAGCGTAGCGAGGGGCACTGAAGCTTTCTTT
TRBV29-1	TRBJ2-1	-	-	CSVVGGSRTYNEQFF	TGCAGCGTTGTCGGGGGATCACGAACCTACAATGAGCAGTTCTTC
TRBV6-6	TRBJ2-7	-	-	CASSYRWSEQYF	TGTGCCAGCAGTTACAGGTGGAGCGAGCAGTACTTC
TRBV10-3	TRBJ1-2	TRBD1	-	CAISDPDRFGYTF	TGTGCCATCAGTGACCCGGACAGGTTTGGCTACACCTTC
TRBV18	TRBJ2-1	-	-	CASSPSRADYNEQFF	TGTGCCAGCTCACCAAGCAGGGCGGATTACAATGAGCAGTTCTTC
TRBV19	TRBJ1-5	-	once	CAGNQGLYSNQPQHF	TGTGCCGGGAACCAGGGTCTCTATAGCAATCAGCCCCAGCATTTT
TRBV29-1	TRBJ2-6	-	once	CSSYLREATGANVLTF	TGCAGCTCCTACCTAAGGGAAGCAACTGGGGCCAACGTCCTGACTTTC
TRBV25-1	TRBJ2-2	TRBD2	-	CASSESGGTGELFF	TGTGCCAGCAGTGAATCGGGGGGCACCGGGGAGCTGTTTTTT
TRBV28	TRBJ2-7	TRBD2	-	CASVGTSHPYEQYF	TGTGCCAGCGTCGGGACTAGCCACCCCTACGAGCAGTACTTC
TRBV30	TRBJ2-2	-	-	CAWSAGKNTGELFF	TGTGCCTGGAGTGCGGGGAAGAACACCGGGGAGCTGTTTTTT
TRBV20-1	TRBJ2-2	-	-	CSARDLTARNTGELFF	TGCAGTGCTAGAGATCTTACTGCCAGGAACACCGGGGAGCTGTTTTTT
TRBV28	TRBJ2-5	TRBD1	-	CASSPDRGSGETQYF	TGTGCCAGCAGTCCAGACAGGGGGTCGGGAGAGACCCAGTACTTC
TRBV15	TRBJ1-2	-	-	CATSRDSGGYGYTF	TGTGCCACCAGCAGAGATTCGGGAGGTTATGGCTACACCTTC
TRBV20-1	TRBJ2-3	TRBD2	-	CSAIPALAEFTDTQYF	TGCAGTGCCATACCGGCACTAGCGGAGTTCACAGATACGCAGTATTTT
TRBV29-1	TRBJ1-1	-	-	CSVDRGGTEAFF	TGCAGCGTTGATAGGGGTGGCACTGAAGCTTTCTTT
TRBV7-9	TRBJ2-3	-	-	CASSSPQDTQYF	TGTGCCAGCAGCTCTCCTCAAGATACGCAGTATTTT
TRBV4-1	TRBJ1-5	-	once	CASSQDQYSNQPQHF	TGCGCCAGCAGCCAAGATCAGTATAGCAATCAGCCCCAGCATTTT
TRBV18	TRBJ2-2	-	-	CASSPNPAGTGELFF	TGTGCCAGCTCACCAAATCCAGCCGGAACCGGGGAGCTGTTTTTT
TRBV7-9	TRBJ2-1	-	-	CASTAEEVRGNEQFF	TGTGCCAGCACTGCTGAGGAGGTTAGGGGCAATGAGCAGTTCTTC
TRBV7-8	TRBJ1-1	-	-	CASSSQHTEAFF	TGTGCCAGCAGCTCACAGCACACTGAAGCTTTCTTT
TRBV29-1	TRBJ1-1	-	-	CSVKRGTEAFF	TGCAGCGTTAAAAGGGGCACTGAAGCTTTCTTT
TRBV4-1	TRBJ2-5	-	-	CASSQDVGVETQYF	TGCGCCAGCAGCCAAGATGTCGGCGTGGAGACCCAGTACTTC
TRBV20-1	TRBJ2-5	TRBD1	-	CSARLRDRVETQYF	TGCAGTGCTAGACTCCGAGACAGGGTCGAGACCCAGTACTTC
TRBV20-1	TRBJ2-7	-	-	CSGGLKNEQYF	TGCAGTGGAGGGTTGAAAAACGAGCAGTACTTC
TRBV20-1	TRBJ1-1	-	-	CSARAGNTEAFF	TGCAGTGCTAGAGCGGGCAACACTGAAGCTTTCTTT
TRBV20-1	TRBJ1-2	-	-	CSARPPGVGYGYTF	TGCAGTGCTAGACCCCCCGGGGTGGGCTATGGCTACACCTTC
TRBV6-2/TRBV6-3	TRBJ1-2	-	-	CASSYGGYGYTF	TGTGCCAGCAGTTACGGAGGGTACGGCTACACCTTC
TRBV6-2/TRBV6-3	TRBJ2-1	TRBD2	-	CASSYSTSGRYYNEQFF	TGTGCCAGCAGTTATTCGACTAGCGGGAGGTATTACAATGAGCAGTTCTTC
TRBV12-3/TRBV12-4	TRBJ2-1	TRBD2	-	CASSFQAGPGNEQFF	TGTGCCAGCAGTTTTCAAGCGGGGCCCGGCAATGAGCAGTTCTTC
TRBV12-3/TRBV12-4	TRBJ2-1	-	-	CASSIGNEQFF	TGTGCCAGCAGTATAGGCAATGAGCAGTTCTTC
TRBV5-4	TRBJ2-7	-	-	CASSLVGSGEQYF	TGTGCCAGCAGCTTGGTCGGTTCTGGTGAGCAGTACTTC